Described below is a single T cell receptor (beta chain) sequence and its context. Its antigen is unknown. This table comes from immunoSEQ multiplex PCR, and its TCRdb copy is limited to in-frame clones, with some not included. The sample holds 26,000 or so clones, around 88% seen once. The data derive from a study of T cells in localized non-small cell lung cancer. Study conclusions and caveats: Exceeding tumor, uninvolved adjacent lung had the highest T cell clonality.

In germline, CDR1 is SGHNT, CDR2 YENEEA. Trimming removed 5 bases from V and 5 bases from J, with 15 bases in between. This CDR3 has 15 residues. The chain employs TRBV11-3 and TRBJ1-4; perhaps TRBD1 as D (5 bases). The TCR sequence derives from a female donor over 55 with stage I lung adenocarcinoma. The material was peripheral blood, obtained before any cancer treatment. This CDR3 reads CASSRMGRPNEKLFF. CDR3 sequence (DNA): TGTGCCAGCAGCCGAATGGGACGGCCGAATGAAAAACTGTTTTTT.